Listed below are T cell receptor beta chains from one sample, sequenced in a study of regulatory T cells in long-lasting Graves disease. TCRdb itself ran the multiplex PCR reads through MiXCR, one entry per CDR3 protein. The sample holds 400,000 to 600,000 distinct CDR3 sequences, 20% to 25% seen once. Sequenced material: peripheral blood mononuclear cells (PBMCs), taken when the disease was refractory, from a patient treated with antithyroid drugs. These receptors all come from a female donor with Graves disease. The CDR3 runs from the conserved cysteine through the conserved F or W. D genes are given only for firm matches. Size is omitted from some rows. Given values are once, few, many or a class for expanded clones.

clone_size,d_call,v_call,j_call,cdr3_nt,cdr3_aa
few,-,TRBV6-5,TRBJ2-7,TGTGCCAGCAGTTACCGCTTTGAGGGATACGAGCAGTACTTC,CASSYRFEGYEQYF
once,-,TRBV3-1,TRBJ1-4,TGTGCCAGCAGCCAAGGTTTCGGGGCAGCTGAGAATGAAAAACTGTTTTTT,CASSQGFGAAENEKLFF
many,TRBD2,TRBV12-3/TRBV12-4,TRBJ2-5,TGTGCCAGCAGGAGGACTAGCGGGGGGGAAGAGACCCAGTACTTC,CASRRTSGGEETQYF
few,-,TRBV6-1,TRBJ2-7,TGTGCCAGCAGTGAACACGGGGGTCGGTACGAGCAGTACTTC,CASSEHGGRYEQYF
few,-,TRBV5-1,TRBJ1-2,TGCGCCAGCAGCCCAGACAGTACCATCTATGGCTACACCTTC,CASSPDSTIYGYTF
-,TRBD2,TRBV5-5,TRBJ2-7,TGTGCCAGCAGCTTGGACGCGCGAGCGGGGGAGCAGTACTTC,CASSLDARAGEQYF
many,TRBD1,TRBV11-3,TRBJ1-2,TGTGCCAGCAGCAGACAGGGGGATTATGGCTACACCTTC,CASSRQGDYGYTF
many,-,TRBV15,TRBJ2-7,TGTGCCACCACCCCCTCGAGGCATTTCTCCTACGAGCAGTACTTC,CATTPSRHFSYEQYF
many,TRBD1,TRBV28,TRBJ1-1,TGTGCCAGCAGTCACAACCCGGGACAGCGCGAAACTGAAGCTTTCTTT,CASSHNPGQRETEAFF
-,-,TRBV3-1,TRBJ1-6,TGTGCCAGCAGCCAAGTGGAAACAATCGATTCACCCCTCCACTTT,CASSQVETIDSPLHF
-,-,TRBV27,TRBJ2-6,TGTGCCAGCAGTAGGACCAGAGGGTCTGGGGCCAACGTCCTGACTTTC,CASSRTRGSGANVLTF
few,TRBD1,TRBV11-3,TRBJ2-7,TGTGCCAGCAGGTCCGGGACAGGTCCCTACGAGCAGTACTTC,CASRSGTGPYEQYF
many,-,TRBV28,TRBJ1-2,TGTGCCAGCAGCACCCAAGGGCCTTGGGGCTACACCTTC,CASSTQGPWGYTF
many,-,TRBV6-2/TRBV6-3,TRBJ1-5,TGTGCCAGCAGTTACGCGGGGTCTCAGCCCCAGCATTTT,CASSYAGSQPQHF
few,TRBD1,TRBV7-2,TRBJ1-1,TGTGCCAGCAGAACTTGGACAGGGGCTGAAGCTTTCTTT,CASRTWTGAEAFF
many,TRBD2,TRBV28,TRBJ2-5,TGTGCCAGCAGTCCACGTAATAGCGGGGTACTCGGGGAGACCCAGTACTTC,CASSPRNSGVLGETQYF
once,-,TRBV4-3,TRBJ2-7,TGCGCCAGCAGCCAAGTCATAGGGACATTGAGCTCCTACGAGCAGTACTTC,CASSQVIGTLSSYEQYF
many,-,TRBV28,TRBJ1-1,TGTGCCAGCAGGGCCGACAGTAACACTGAAGCTTTCTTT,CASRADSNTEAFF
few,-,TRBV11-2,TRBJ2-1,TGTGCCAGCAGCTTAGAAGGTGGGACACAGGTGTACGTCGGTCACAATGAGCAGTTCTTC,CASSLEGGTQVYVGHNEQFF
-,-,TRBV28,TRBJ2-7,TGTGCCAGCAGTTTCTCGCTTTGGGGAAGGGGCGAGCAGTACTTC,CASSFSLWGRGEQYF
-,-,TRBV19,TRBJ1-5,TGTGCCAGTAGTAGGCGGGCAGAGCCTCATCAGCCCCAGCATTTT,CASSRRAEPHQPQHF
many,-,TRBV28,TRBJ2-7,TGTGCCAGCAGTCTCTCTAGAGGTCTGGGCGGGGCCTCCTACGAGCAGTACTTC,CASSLSRGLGGASYEQYF
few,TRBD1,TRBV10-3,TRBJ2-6,TGTGCCATCAGTGAAGGACAGGGGGCGCTTGGGGCCAACGTCCTGACTTTC,CAISEGQGALGANVLTF
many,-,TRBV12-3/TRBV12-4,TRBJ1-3,TGTGCCAGCAGTTTCGGCTGGGACACCATATATTTT,CASSFGWDTIYF
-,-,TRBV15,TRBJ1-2,TGTGCCACCAGCAGAGGGGTCGGCTATGGCTACACCTTC,CATSRGVGYGYTF
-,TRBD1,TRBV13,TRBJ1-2,TGTGCCAGCAGCGCCCTACAGGGGGCAGATGGCTACACCTTC,CASSALQGADGYTF
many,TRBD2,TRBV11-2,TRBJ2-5,TGTGCCAGCAGCTTATATAGCGGGGGGGCCGGAGGAGAGACCCAGTACTTC,CASSLYSGGAGGETQYF
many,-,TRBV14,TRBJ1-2,TGTGCCAGCAGCCAAGGAAGGGTCGGCTACACCTTC,CASSQGRVGYTF
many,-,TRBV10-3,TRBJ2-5,TGTGCCATCACTAACAGCACCCAGCCACGGGAGACCCAGTACTTC,CAITNSTQPRETQYF
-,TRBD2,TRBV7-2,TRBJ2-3,TGTGCCAGCAGCTTACTTGCGGGAGGGACAGATACGCAGTATTTT,CASSLLAGGTDTQYF
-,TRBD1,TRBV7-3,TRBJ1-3,TGTGCCAGCAGCTTAACCGGCGGAGGGGGCTATGACACCATATATTTT,CASSLTGGGGYDTIYF
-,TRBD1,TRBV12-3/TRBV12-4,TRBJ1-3,TGTGCCAGCACCTATGATGGACAGGCTGGAAACACCATATATTTT,CASTYDGQAGNTIYF
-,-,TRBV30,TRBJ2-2,TGTGCCTGGAGTGGGGAACGGAACACCGGGGAGCTGTTTTTT,CAWSGERNTGELFF